This T cell receptor beta chain was recorded in a study of T cells in Graves' hyperthyroidism and ophthalmopathy. At the level of the study: Prior to any treatment, at the point of initial diagnosis, peripheral blood was collected.

This clonotype was detected many times. Its antigen is not known. Study findings and constraints: Ophthalmopathy could be told apart from stable hyperthyroidism with a 13 V-J model.

Ophthalmopathy patients showed a Clinical Activity Score of at least 3, NOSPECS grade of at least 4 and duration under 3 months. A patient was excluded if there was uncontrolled infection, other autoimmune disease, pregnancy or lactation. Germline values: CDR1 MNHEY, CDR2 SVGAGI. CDR3 length: 15 amino acids. V was trimmed by 0 bases and J by 7 bases, leaving 12 bases between them. Amplified regions were TCR beta CDR3 sequences from RNA transcripts. HTBI primers drove first-round RT-PCR of the TCR CDR3. TCRdb called the multiplex PCR reads again in MiXCR, with one record for every CDR3 protein. This table holds fewer than 450,000 distinct CDR3 sequences, around 15% found once.

This sequence originates from a woman aged 55-75 years with Graves' ophthalmopathy. Input material: blood. The V call is TRBV6-5, the J call TRBJ2-2; D might be TRBD1 (6 bases). CDR3: CASSYSTGSGGELFF. Here the CDR3 DNA reads TGTGCCAGCAGTTACTCCACAGGGTCGGGCGGGGAGCTGTTTTTT.